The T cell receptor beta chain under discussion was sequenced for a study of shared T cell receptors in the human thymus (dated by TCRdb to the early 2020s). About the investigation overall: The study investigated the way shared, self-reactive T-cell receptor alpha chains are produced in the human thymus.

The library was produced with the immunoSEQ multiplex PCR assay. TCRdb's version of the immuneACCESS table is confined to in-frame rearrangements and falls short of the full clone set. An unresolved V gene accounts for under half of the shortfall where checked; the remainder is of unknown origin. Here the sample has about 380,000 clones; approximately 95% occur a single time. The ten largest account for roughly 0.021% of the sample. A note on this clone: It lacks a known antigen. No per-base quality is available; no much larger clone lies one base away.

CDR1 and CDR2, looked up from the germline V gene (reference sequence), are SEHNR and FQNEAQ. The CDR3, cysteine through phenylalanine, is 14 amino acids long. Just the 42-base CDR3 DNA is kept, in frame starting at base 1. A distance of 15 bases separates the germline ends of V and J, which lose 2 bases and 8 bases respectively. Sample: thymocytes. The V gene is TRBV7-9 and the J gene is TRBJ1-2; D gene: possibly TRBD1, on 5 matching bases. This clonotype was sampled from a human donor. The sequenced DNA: TGTGCCAGCAGCTTAAATTGGGGGAGCGAGGGCTACACCTTC. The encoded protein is CASSLNWGSEGYTF. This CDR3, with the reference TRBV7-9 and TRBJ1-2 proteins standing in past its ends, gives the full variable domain DTGVSQNPRHKITKRGQNVTFRCDPISEHNRLYWYRQTLGQGPEFLTYFQNEAQLEKSRLLSDRFSAERPKGSFSTLEIQRTEQGDSAMYLCASSLNWGSEGYTFGSGTRLTVV.